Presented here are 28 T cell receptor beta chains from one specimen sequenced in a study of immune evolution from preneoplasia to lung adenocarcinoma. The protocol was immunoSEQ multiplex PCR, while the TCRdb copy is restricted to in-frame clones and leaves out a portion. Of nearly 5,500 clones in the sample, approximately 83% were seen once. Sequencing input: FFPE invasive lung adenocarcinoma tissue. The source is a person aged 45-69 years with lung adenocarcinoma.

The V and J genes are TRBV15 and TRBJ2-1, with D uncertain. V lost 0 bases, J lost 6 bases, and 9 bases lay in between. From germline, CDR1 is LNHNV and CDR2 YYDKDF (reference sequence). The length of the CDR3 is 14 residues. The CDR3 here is CATSRDRDRNEQFF. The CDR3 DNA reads TGTGCCACCAGCAGAGATCGCGACCGCAATGAGCAGTTCTTC.

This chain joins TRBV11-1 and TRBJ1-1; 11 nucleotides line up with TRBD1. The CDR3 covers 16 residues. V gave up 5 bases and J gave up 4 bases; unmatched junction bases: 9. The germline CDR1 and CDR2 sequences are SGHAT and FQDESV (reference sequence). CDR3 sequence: CASSPRTGGAFTEAFF. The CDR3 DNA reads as TGTGCCAGCAGCCCCCGGACAGGGGGCGCGTTCACTGAAGCTTTCTTT. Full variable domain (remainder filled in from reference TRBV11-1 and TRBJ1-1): EAEVAQSPRYKITEKSQAVAFWCDPISGHATLYWYRQILGQGPELLVQFQDESVVDDSQLPKDRFSAERLKGVDSTLKIQPAELGDSAMYLCASSPRTGGAFTEAFFGQGTRLTVV.

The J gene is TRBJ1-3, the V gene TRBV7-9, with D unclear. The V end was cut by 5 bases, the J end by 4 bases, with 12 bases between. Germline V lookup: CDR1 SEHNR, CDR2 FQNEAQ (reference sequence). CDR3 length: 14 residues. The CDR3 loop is CASSTPGAGNTIYF. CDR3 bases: TGTGCCAGCAGCACCCCGGGAGCCGGAAACACCATATATTTT.

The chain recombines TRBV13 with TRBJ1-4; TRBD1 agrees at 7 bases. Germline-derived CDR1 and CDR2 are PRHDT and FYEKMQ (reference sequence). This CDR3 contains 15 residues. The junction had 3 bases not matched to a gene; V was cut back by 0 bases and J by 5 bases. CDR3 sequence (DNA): TGTGCCAGCAGCTTAGGAATCAGGGGGAATGAAAAACTGTTTTTT. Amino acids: CASSLGIRGNEKLFF. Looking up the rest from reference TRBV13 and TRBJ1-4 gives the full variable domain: AAGVIQSPRHLIKEKRETATLKCYPIPRHDTVYWYQQGPGQDPQFLISFYEKMQSDKGSIPDRFSAQQFSDYHSELNMSSLELGDSALYFCASSLGIRGNEKLFFGSGTQLSVL.

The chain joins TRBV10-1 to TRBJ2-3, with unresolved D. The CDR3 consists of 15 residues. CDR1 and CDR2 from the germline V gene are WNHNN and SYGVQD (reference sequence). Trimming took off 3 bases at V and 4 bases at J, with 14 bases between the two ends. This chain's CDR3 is CASSDRSTGSDTQYF. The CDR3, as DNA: TGCGCCAGCAGTGACCGAAGTACCGGGTCAGATACGCAGTATTTT.

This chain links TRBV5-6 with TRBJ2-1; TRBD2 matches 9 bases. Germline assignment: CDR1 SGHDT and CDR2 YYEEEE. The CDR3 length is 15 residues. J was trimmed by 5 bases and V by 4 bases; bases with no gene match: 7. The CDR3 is CASSGLAGDHNEQFF. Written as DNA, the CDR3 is TGTGCCAGCAGCGGGTTAGCGGGGGACCACAATGAGCAGTTCTTC.

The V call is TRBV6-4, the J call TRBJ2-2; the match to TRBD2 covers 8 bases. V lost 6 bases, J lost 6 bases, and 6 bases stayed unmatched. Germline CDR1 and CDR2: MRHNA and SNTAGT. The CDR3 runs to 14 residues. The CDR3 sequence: CASRQTSVAGELFF. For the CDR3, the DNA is TGTGCCAGCAGGCAGACTAGCGTGGCCGGGGAGCTGTTTTTT.

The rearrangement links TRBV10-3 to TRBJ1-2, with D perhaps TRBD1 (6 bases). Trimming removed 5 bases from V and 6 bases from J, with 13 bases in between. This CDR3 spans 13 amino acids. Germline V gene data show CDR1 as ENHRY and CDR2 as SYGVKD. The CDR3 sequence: CAISTTGSDGYTF. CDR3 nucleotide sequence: TGTGCCATCAGTACAACAGGGAGCGATGGCTACACCTTC.

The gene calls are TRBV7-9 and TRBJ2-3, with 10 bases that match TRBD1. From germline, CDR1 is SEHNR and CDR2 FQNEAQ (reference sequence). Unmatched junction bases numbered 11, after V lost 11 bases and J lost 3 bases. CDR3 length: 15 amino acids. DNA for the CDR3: TGTGCCGGATCCCGGGACAGGGGACCGACAGATACGCAGTATTTT. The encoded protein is CAGSRDRGPTDTQYF.

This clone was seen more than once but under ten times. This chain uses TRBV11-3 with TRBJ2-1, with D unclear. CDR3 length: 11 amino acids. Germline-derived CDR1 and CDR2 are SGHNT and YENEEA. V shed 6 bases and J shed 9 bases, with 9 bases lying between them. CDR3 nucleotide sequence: TGTGCCAGCAGGAGCCGCGCTGAGCAGTTCTTC. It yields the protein CASRSRAEQFF. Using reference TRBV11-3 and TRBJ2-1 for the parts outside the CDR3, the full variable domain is EAGVVQSPRYKIIEKKQPVAFWCNPISGHNTLYWYLQNLGQGPELLIRYENEEAVDDSQLPKDRFSAERLKGVDSTLKIQPAELGDSAVYLCASRSRAEQFFGPGTRLTVL.

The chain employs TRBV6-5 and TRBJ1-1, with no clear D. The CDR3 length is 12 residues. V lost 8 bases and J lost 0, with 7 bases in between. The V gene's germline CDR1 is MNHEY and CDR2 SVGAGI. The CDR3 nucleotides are TGTGCCAGCGGACGCTTGAACACTGAAGCTTTCTTT. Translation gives CASGRLNTEAFF.

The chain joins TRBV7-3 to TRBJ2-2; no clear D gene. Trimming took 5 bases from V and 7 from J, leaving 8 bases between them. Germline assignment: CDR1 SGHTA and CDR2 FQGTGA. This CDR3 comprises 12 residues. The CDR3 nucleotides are TGTGCCAGCAGCCCTCAATACGGGGAGCTGTTTTTT. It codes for CASSPQYGELFF.

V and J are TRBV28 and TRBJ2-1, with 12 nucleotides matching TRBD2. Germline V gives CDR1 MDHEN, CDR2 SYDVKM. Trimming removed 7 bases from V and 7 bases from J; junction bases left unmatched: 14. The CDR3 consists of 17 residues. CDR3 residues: CASTIWTSGELGNEQFF. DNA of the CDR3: TGTGCCAGCACTATCTGGACTAGCGGGGAGCTGGGGAATGAGCAGTTCTTC.

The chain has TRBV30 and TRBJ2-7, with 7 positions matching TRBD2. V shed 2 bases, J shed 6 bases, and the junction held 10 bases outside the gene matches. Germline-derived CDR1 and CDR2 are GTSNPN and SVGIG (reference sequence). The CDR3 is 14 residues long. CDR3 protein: CAWSLGLVGSEQYF. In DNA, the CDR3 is TGTGCCTGGAGTCTTGGACTAGTGGGCAGCGAGCAGTACTTC.

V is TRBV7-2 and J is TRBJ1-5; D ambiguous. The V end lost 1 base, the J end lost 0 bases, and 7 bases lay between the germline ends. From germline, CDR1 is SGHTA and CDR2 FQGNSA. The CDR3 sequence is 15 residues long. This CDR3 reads CASSLDAYSNQPQHF. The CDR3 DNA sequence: TGTGCCAGCAGCTTAGACGCCTATAGCAATCAGCCCCAGCATTTT.

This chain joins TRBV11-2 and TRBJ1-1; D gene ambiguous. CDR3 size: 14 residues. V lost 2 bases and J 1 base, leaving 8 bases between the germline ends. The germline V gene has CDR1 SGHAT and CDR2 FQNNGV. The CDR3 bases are TGTGCCAGCAGCTTAAATTTGCGGAACACTGAAGCTTTCTTT. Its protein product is CASSLNLRNTEAFF.

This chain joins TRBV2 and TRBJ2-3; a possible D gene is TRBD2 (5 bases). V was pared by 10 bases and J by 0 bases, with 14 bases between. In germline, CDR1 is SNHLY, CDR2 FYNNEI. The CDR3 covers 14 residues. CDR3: CATGEKTSTDTQYF. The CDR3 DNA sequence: TGTGCCACCGGGGAGAAAACTAGCACAGATACGCAGTATTTT.

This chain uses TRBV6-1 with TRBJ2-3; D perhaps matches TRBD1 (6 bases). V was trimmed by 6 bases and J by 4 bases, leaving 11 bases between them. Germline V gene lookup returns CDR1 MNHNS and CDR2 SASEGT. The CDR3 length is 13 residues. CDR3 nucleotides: TGTGCCAGCAGGACAGGAGAGTCAGATACGCAGTATTTT. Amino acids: CASRTGESDTQYF.

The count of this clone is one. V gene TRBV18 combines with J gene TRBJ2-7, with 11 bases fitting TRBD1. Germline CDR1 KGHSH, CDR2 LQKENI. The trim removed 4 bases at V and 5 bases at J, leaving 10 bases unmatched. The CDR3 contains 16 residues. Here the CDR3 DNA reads TGTGCCAGCTCACTACACCGGACAGGGGGCGAAGACGAGCAGTACTTC. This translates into CASSLHRTGGEDEQYF.

The DNA of the CDR3 is TGTGCCAGCAGCCAAACCGGGCAGATTTCATCCGACGGGGAGCTGTTTTTT. Amino acid sequence: CASSQTGQISSDGELFF. This chain links TRBV9 with TRBJ2-2; the D is unclear. Germline V CDR1 and CDR2: SGDLS, YYNGEE. There are 17 residues in the CDR3. V was clipped by 4 bases and J by 7 bases, with 23 bases between them.

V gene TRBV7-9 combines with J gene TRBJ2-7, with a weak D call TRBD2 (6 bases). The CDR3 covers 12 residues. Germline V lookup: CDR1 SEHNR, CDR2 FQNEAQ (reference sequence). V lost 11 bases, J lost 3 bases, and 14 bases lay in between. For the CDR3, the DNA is TGTGCCGGCGGGGATTTGGGCTACGAGCAGTACTTC. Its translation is CAGGDLGYEQYF. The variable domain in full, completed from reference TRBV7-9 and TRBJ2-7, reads DTGVSQNPRHKITKRGQNVTFRCDPISEHNRLYWYRQTLGQGPEFLTYFQNEAQLEKSRLLSDRFSAERPKGSFSTLEIQRTEQGDSAMYLCAGGDLGYEQYFGPGTRLTVT.

CDR3 sequence reads: CASSQASTYEQYF. Written as DNA, the CDR3 is TGCGCCAGCAGCCAAGCATCGACCTACGAGCAGTACTTC. The rearrangement links TRBV4-1 to TRBJ2-7, with no clear D. V was cut by 1 base and J by 2 bases, with 6 bases left in between. This CDR3 has 13 residues. CDR1 and CDR2 from the germline V gene are MGHRA and YSYEKL.

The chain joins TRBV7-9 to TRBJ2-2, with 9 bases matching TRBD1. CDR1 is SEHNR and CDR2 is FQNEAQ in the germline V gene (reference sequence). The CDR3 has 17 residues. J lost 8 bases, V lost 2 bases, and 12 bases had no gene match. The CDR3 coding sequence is TGTGCCAGCAGCTTATGGACCGGGACAGGGAGCCTAGGGGAGCTGTTTTTT. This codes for CASSLWTGTGSLGELFF.

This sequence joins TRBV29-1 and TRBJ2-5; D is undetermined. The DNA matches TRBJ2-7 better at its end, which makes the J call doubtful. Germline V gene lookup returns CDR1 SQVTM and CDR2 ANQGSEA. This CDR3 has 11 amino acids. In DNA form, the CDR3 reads TGCAGCGTTGGGTCGGACTACGAGCAGTACTTC. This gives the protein CSVGSDYEQYF.

The DNA for the CDR3 is TGTGCCAGCAGCTTAGACATTAACACTGAAGCTTTCTTT. Encoded protein: CASSLDINTEAFF. J is TRBJ1-1 and V is TRBV11-2, with D uncertain. This CDR3 comprises 13 residues. The V gene's germline CDR1 is SGHAT and CDR2 FQNNGV. The V end lost 0 bases, the J end lost 2 bases, and 4 bases lay between the germline ends.

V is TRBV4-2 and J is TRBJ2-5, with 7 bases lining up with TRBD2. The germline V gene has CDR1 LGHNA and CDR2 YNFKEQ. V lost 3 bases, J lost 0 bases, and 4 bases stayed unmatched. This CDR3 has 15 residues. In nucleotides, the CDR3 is TGTGCCAGCAGCCAGCTGGCGGGGGACCAAGAGACCCAGTACTTC. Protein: CASSQLAGDQETQYF.

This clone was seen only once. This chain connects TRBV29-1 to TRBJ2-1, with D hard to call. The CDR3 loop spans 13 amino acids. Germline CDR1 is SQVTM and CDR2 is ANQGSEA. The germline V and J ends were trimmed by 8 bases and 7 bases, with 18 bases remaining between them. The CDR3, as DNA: TGCAGCTATGACTCATCGGCTACAAATGAGCAGTTCTTC. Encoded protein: CSYDSSATNEQFF.

Here the CDR3 reads CASSVEPGSANEQFF. The CDR3, as DNA: TGTGCCAGCAGCGTAGAACCGGGAAGTGCGAATGAGCAGTTCTTC. The chain is built from TRBV9 and TRBJ2-1, with a possible D match to TRBD2 (5 bases). Germline CDR1 reads SGDLS; CDR2 reads YYNGEE. The ends were cut back, 0 bases at V and 7 bases at J, with 14 bases in the middle. The CDR3 totals 15 residues.